This passage covers 11 T cell receptor beta chains from one sample sequenced in a study of T-cell memory formation after mild COVID-19. Each CDR3 protein is one row after TCRdb ran MiXCR on the 5' RACE reads. The sample yields a few hundred thousand distinct CDR3 sequences, around 16% seen once. Material for sequencing was PBMCs or a T cell subset sorted from them (not recorded which). The source of these receptors is a man aged 18 to 29 who had mild COVID-19 (a few samples of this study predate the infection). Cell type and time point are not known.

J is TRBJ1-5 and V is TRBV4-3; D remains unclear. In germline, CDR1 is LGHNA, CDR2 YSLEER. CDR3 length equals 15 residues. V lost 2 bases and J lost 1, with 9 bases in between. DNA of the CDR3: TGCGCCAGCAGCCAATTATGGAGCAGCAATCAGCCCCAGCATTTT. As protein: CASSQLWSSNQPQHF.

This chain links TRBV7-9 with TRBJ1-5; a weak D match, TRBD1 (6 bases). Germline values: CDR1 SEHNR, CDR2 FQNEAQ (reference sequence). V lost 0 bases and J 3 bases, leaving 18 bases between the germline ends. This CDR3 comprises 18 residues. DNA of the CDR3: TGTGCCAGCAGCTTAGCGGTATTGGACAGCAGTCCCAATCAGCCCCAGCATTTT. Amino acid sequence: CASSLAVLDSSPNQPQHF.

The chain carries TRBV7-2 and TRBJ2-3; TRBD1 aligns across 9 bases. The junction had 6 bases not matched to a gene; V was cut back by 4 bases and J by 1 base. The V gene's germline CDR1 is SGHTA and CDR2 FQGNSA. CDR3 size: 16 residues. This CDR3 reads CASSYPTGGRTDTQYF. The DNA of the CDR3 is TGTGCCAGCAGCTACCCGACAGGGGGACGCACAGATACGCAGTATTTT. Full variable domain (outside the CDR3, taken from reference TRBV7-2 and TRBJ2-3): GAGVSQSPSNKVTEKGKDVELRCDPISGHTALYWYRQSLGQGLEFLIYFQGNSAPDKSGLPSDRFSAERTGGSVSTLTIQRTQQEDSAVYLCASSYPTGGRTDTQYFGPGTRLTVL.

The J gene is TRBJ1-2, the V gene TRBV5-1, with 8 bases matching TRBD1. CDR1 SGHRS and CDR2 YFSETQ come from the germline V gene. This CDR3 is 15 amino acids long. J was trimmed by 2 bases and V by 3 bases; bases with no gene match: 6. The CDR3 DNA follows: TGCGCCAGCAGCTACCTGACAGGGGCGAACTATGGCTACACCTTC. Its translation is CASSYLTGANYGYTF.

A remark on this clonotype: One junction end disagrees with the germline gene, perhaps due to a read error. The genes are TRBV2 and TRBJ2-3; D may be TRBD1 or TRBD2 (5 bases each). Germline CDR1 reads SNHLY; CDR2 reads FYNNEI. The CDR3 is 14 amino acids. CDR3 DNA sequence: TGTGCCAGCAGGGAAGGGGACCGCGGAGATACGCAGTATTTT. It codes for CASREGDRGDTQYF.

The rearrangement joins TRBV6-5 to TRBJ1-2; the D gene is possibly TRBD1 (6 bases). CDR1 MNHEY and CDR2 SVGAGI come from the germline V gene. The length of the CDR3 is 17 residues. Trimming left V 2 bases short and J 1 base short, with 17 bases between. The CDR3 nucleotides read TGTGCCAGCAGTTACAAAGTCGCAGGGGCAATTAACTATGGCTACACCTTC. This encodes CASSYKVAGAINYGYTF.

In this sample, this clonotype turned up a few times. The chain carries TRBV30 and TRBJ1-4; a weak D match, TRBD1 (5 bases). The germline V gene has CDR1 GTSNPN and CDR2 SVGIG (reference sequence). V lost 3 bases, J lost 8 bases, and 19 bases lay in between. This CDR3 spans 15 amino acids. CDR3 sequence (DNA): TGTGCCTGGAGCGAAGGGACGGGGATTTTGGAAAAACTGTTTTTT. It specifies CAWSEGTGILEKLFF.

This clonotype was seen at least ten times. The chain has TRBV29-1 and TRBJ2-1, with TRBD1 identical over 9 bases. Germline V gene data show CDR1 as SQVTM and CDR2 as ANQGSEA. The CDR3 has 14 residues. J was trimmed by 12 bases and V by 6 bases; bases with no gene match: 15. This CDR3 is CSVESGTGFYGQFF. In DNA form, the CDR3 reads TGCAGCGTAGAGTCCGGGACAGGGTTTTACGGGCAGTTCTTC.

This clonotype was seen a handful of times. The chain joins TRBV29-1 to TRBJ2-3; the D call may be TRBD1 or TRBD2 (5 bases each). The CDR3 sequence is 14 residues long. Germline V CDR1 and CDR2: SQVTM, ANQGSEA. V lost 7 bases to trimming and J lost 3 bases, with 17 bases between them. The CDR3 DNA reads TGCAGCGGCCCCGGACTCCCAGGGACAGATACGCAGTATTTT. Its protein product is CSGPGLPGTDTQYF.

This clonotype was counted between two and nine times. V and J are TRBV27 and TRBJ1-4; unclear D gene. There are 16 residues in the CDR3. V was clipped by 5 bases and J by 10 bases, with 23 bases between them. Per germline, CDR1 MNHEY and CDR2 SMNVEV (reference sequence). The CDR3 spells CASSPPAGSGVGKLFF. Written as DNA, the CDR3 is TGTGCCAGCAGTCCACCTGCCGGGAGCGGGGTCGGAAAACTGTTTTTT.

The gene calls are TRBV5-1 and TRBJ2-3; 8 nucleotides match TRBD1. Germline V gene sequence: CDR1 SGHRS, CDR2 YFSETQ. After removal of 4 bases from V and 3 bases from J, the junction contained 4 bases not matched to a gene. The CDR3 is 14 amino acids. The CDR3 reads CASSGRDRTDTQYF. CDR3 sequence (DNA): TGCGCCAGCAGCGGCCGGGACAGGACAGATACGCAGTATTTT.